A single sample is the source of the 11 T cell receptor beta chains below, sequenced in a study of T cells in Graves' hyperthyroidism and ophthalmopathy. TCR beta CDR3 regions were amplified from RNA. TCR CDR3 underwent first-round RT-PCR with the HTBI primer set. A single record per CDR3 protein comes from TCRdb applying MiXCR to the multiplex PCR reads. Among approximately 330,000 distinct CDR3 sequences, around 15% were seen once, and the ten largest hold 34%. Sequenced: blood. These TCRs come from a woman in her thirties or forties with Graves' ophthalmopathy.

At least ten counts were recorded for this clonotype. The chain recombines TRBV2 with TRBJ1-2, with 8 positions matching TRBD1. Germline CDR1 SNHLY, CDR2 FYNNEI. The CDR3 covers 14 residues. Germline trimming cut 9 bases from V and 3 bases from J; bases unmatched to any gene: 9. The CDR3 DNA is TGTGCCAGTATGTCCGGACAGGGAGACTATGGCTACACCTTC. Encoded protein: CASMSGQGDYGYTF.

This chain connects TRBV7-2 to TRBJ1-3; TRBD1 matches 9 bases. CDR1 is SGHTA, CDR2 FQGNSA, per germline. The V and J ends lost 5 bases and 1 base, in that order; junction bases with no gene match: 3. The length of the CDR3 is 15 residues. CDR3 sequence (DNA): TGTGCCAGCAGCCTACAGGGGGCATCTGGAAACACCATATATTTT. It codes for CASSLQGASGNTIYF.

This clonotype has a handful of counts. This chain joins TRBV12-3 or TRBV12-4 and TRBJ1-6; D might be TRBD1 (6 bases). The CDR3 contains 15 residues. V lost 3 bases and J lost 6, with 12 bases in between. The CDR3 protein is CASSFSTGANSPLHF. As DNA, the CDR3 is TGTGCCAGCAGTTTTTCGACAGGCGCTAATTCACCCCTCCACTTT.

This clonotype has more than one count but fewer than ten. V usage is TRBV3-1 and J usage is TRBJ1-1; tentative D call: TRBD1 (6 bases). V was trimmed by 5 bases and J by 4 bases, leaving 11 bases between them. In germline, CDR1 is LGHDT, CDR2 YNNKEL (reference sequence). This CDR3 is 13 amino acids long. The chain's CDR3 is CASSTKQGTEAFF. CDR3 nucleotides: TGTGCCAGCAGCACAAAACAGGGCACTGAAGCTTTCTTT.

DNA of the CDR3: TGTGCCAGCAGCCGACAGGGCGGCACCGGGGAGCTGTTTTTT. Its protein is CASSRQGGTGELFF. The gene calls are TRBV25-1 and TRBJ2-2; 7 bases fit TRBD1. V lost 6 bases, J lost 4 bases, and 5 bases stayed unmatched. The CDR3 extends over 14 amino acids. Germline loops: CDR1 MGHDK, CDR2 SYGVNS.

This clonotype was seen a few times. The V call is TRBV5-5, the J call TRBJ2-7; a possible D gene is TRBD1 (6 bases). CDR1 is SGHKS, CDR2 YYEKEE, per germline (reference sequence). V gave up 4 bases and J gave up 5 bases, with 19 bases separating them. The CDR3 sequence is 15 residues long. For the CDR3, the DNA is TGTGCCAGCAGCCGATCCGCAGGTGAGGGGGACGAGCAGTACTTC. As protein: CASSRSAGEGDEQYF.

Note on this clonotype: Since a much larger clone is just one base distant, this may be a read error. This sequence joins TRBV12-3 or TRBV12-4 and TRBJ1-1; 7 nucleotides line up with TRBD1. CDR3 length: 15 amino acids. Trimming removed 8 bases from V and 1 base from J; junction bases left unmatched: 10. Written as DNA, the CDR3 is TGTGCCAGCGGTATGGCGGGACAGAGGAACACTGAAGCTTTCTTT. Protein sequence: CASGMAGQRNTEAFF.

This clonotype appeared a few times. The J gene is TRBJ1-6, the V gene TRBV27, with 7 positions matching TRBD1. CDR1 is MNHEY and CDR2 is SMNVEV in the germline V gene (reference sequence). Trimming took 5 bases from V and 9 from J; bases not matched to a gene: 7. The CDR3 runs 14 residues. The CDR3, as DNA: TGTGCCAGCAGTCCACAGGGGTACCCTTCACCCCTCCACTTT. It codes for CASSPQGYPSPLHF.

The table lists this clonotype with a few counts. The rearrangement links TRBV5-1 to TRBJ2-1, with D possibly called TRBD1 or TRBD2 (6 bases each). Germline values: CDR1 SGHRS, CDR2 YFSETQ. This CDR3 has 15 amino acids. V was trimmed by 1 base and J by 6 bases, leaving 14 bases between them. The CDR3: CASSLTGASVNEQFF. The CDR3 nucleotides read TGCGCCAGCAGCTTGACGGGGGCTTCTGTCAATGAGCAGTTCTTC.

This clonotype appeared many times. The V gene is TRBV6-1, the J gene TRBJ1-1; D might be TRBD1 (5 bases). V gave up 9 bases and J gave up 11 bases, with 19 bases separating them. CDR1 is MNHNS and CDR2 is SASEGT in the germline V gene. The CDR3 is 12 residues long. The chain's CDR3 is CASYLGQGVAFF. The DNA for the CDR3 is TGTGCCAGTTACCTAGGGCAAGGGGTCGCTTTCTTT.

This clonotype was seen at least ten times. The CDR3 nucleotides are TGTGCCAGCAGCCAAGGGCTGGGGGGCGCAAAGACCCAGTACTTC. This codes for CASSQGLGGAKTQYF. The chain combines TRBV3-1 with TRBJ2-5; D is perhaps TRBD1 or TRBD2 (6 bases each). The CDR3 covers 15 residues. Per germline, CDR1 LGHDT and CDR2 YNNKEL (reference sequence). The ends were cut back, 1 base at V and 6 bases at J, with 15 bases in the middle.